This TCR beta chain was recovered during a study of regulatory and conventional T cells in RAG deficiency. The method was immunoSEQ multiplex PCR; TCRdb's version includes in-frame clones alone and lacks a portion of them. This table holds 8,000 to 10,000 clones, 80% to 90% found once. Regulatory T cells were sorted from blood as CD4+ CD25-high CD127-low cells. V lost 4 bases, J lost 4 bases, and 8 bases stayed unmatched. Germline lookup yields CDR1 SGDLS and CDR2 YYNGEE. The CDR3 is 15 amino acids. These data were also filed under a second study, of regulatory T cells. That report adds: Amplification used 52 TRBV primers and 13 TRBJ primers. Patient repertoires had restricted TRB V-J pairs and skewed V and J usage, most in Tregs.

This sequence originates from a human donor in good health. What was sequenced was Tregs sorted from blood. J is TRBJ2-1 and V is TRBV9, with 7 bases matching TRBD2. CDR3 protein: CASSLHGEGYNEQFF. CDR3 nucleotide sequence: TGTGCCAGCAGCTTACATGGGGAGGGTTACAATGAGCAGTTCTTC.